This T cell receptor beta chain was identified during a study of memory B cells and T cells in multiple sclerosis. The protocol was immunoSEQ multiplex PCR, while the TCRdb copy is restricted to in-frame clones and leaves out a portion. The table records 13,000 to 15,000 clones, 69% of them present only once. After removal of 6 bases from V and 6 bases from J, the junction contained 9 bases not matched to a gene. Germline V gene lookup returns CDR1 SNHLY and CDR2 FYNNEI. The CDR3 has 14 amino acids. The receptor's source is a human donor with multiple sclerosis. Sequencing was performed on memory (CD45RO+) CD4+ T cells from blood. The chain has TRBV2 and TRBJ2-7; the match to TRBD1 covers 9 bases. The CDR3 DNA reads TGTGCCAGCAGGACCGGGACAGGGACCTCCGAGCAGTACTTC. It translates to CASRTGTGTSEQYF. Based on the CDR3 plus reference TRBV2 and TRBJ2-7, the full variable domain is EPEVTQTPSHQVTQMGQEVILRCVPISNHLYFYWYRQILGQKVEFLVSFYNNEISEKSEIFDDQFSVERPDGSNFTLKIRSTKLEDSAMYFCASRTGTGTSEQYFGPGTRLTVT.